Listed here are 24 T cell receptor beta chains from one sample, sequenced in a study of blood T cell repertoires in COVID-19. Clones were sequenced by immunoSEQ multiplex PCR, and TCRdb holds only the in-frame ones, with some missing. Here the sample spans 99,000 or so clones, roughly 76% being singletons. The sample was peripheral blood. The receptors come from a woman between 65 and 79 years old with acute or convalescent COVID-19.

The rearrangement joins TRBV6-6 to TRBJ1-6, with 8 bases that match TRBD1. Germline CDR1 MNHNY, CDR2 SVGAGI (reference sequence). After removal of 5 bases from V and 7 bases from J, the junction contained 7 bases not matched to a gene. The CDR3 extends over 15 amino acids. The CDR3 DNA is TGTGCCAGCAGTCGTCAGGGGGCGCGGAATTCACCCCTCCACTTT. It encodes CASSRQGARNSPLHF.

The chain combines TRBV18 with TRBJ2-5, with no clear D. Germline V gives CDR1 KGHSH, CDR2 LQKENI. The CDR3 extends over 13 amino acids. Trimming pared 4 bases from V and 0 bases from J, leaving 6 bases between. In nucleotides, the CDR3 is TGTGCCAGCTCACAACAGTACCAAGAGACCCAGTACTTC. Residues: CASSQQYQETQYF.

The chain recombines TRBV21-1 with TRBJ2-7; the table's D call TRBD1 went unverified against the DNA. TRBV21-1 is recorded as a pseudogene. CDR3 length: 15 amino acids. The CDR3 region has the DNA TGTGCCAGCAGCAACTGGGGCGGCCACTCCTACGAGCAGTACTTC. Residues: CASSNWGGHSYEQYF.

This clone was counted a single time. The genes are TRBV7-9 and TRBJ1-4, with D unresolved. The V end was cut by 5 bases, the J end by 5 bases, with 12 bases between. Germline V gene data show CDR1 as SEHNR and CDR2 as FQNEAQ (reference sequence). The CDR3 runs 14 residues. CDR3 DNA: TGTGCCAGCAGCCTGGACGGAGGGAATGAAAAACTGTTTTTT. This encodes CASSLDGGNEKLFF. The full variable domain, completed using reference TRBV7-9 and TRBJ1-4, is DTGVSQNPRHKITKRGQNVTFRCDPISEHNRLYWYRQTLGQGPEFLTYFQNEAQLEKSRLLSDRFSAERPKGSFSTLEIQRTEQGDSAMYLCASSLDGGNEKLFFGSGTQLSVL.

The chain links TRBV5-4 to TRBJ2-1; 9 positions match TRBD1. This CDR3 contains 15 residues. The germline V gene encodes CDR1 SGHNT and CDR2 YYREEE (reference sequence). With V trimmed by 4 bases and J by 6 bases, 8 bases remained unmatched. DNA of the CDR3: TGTGCCAGCAGCACCGGACAGGGGTCCCGCAATGAGCAGTTCTTC. Protein product: CASSTGQGSRNEQFF. Together with reference TRBV5-4 and TRBJ2-1, the CDR3 gives the full variable domain: ETGVTQSPTHLIKTRGQQVTLRCSSQSGHNTVSWYQQALGQGPQFIFQYYREEENGRGNFPPRFSGLQFPNYSSELNVNALELDDSALYLCASSTGQGSRNEQFFGPGTRLTVL.

The gene calls are TRBV7-2 and TRBJ1-4, with a possible D match to TRBD1 (6 bases). V lost 2 bases to trimming and J lost 8 bases, with 9 bases between them. Per germline, CDR1 SGHTA and CDR2 FQGNSA. This CDR3 comprises 13 residues. The CDR3 DNA reads as TGTGCCAGCAGCTTAACAGGGCCGGAAAAACTGTTTTTT. It is translated as CASSLTGPEKLFF.

This clone has a handful of counts. This rearrangement joins TRBV7-3 to TRBJ1-3, with TRBD1 as a possible D gene (5 bases). This CDR3 spans 15 amino acids. The germline V gene encodes CDR1 SGHTA and CDR2 FQGTGA. The V gene lost 5 bases and the J gene lost 0 bases, with 11 bases spanning the gap. CDR3 loop: CASSRAGGSGNTIYF. In DNA form, the CDR3 reads TGTGCCAGCAGCCGAGCGGGGGGCTCTGGAAACACCATATATTTT.

This clone was counted between two and nine times. The chain has TRBV7-9 and TRBJ2-7; D is undetermined. With 5 bases removed from V and 6 bases from J, the gap between germline ends came to 14 bases. The CDR3 has 13 amino acids. CDR1 is SEHNR, CDR2 FQNEAQ, per germline (reference sequence). The chain's CDR3 is CASSPTQVGEQYF. The CDR3, as DNA: TGTGCCAGCAGCCCTACCCAGGTCGGCGAGCAGTACTTC.

This rearrangement joins TRBV27 to TRBJ1-4; unclear D gene. Germline V lookup: CDR1 MNHEY, CDR2 SMNVEV (reference sequence). CDR3 length: 15 residues. V lost 3 bases and J lost 5, with 13 bases in between. The CDR3 here is CASSFLSRRNEKLFF. In DNA form, the CDR3 reads TGTGCCAGCAGTTTCCTCTCTAGGAGAAATGAAAAACTGTTTTTT.

This clone was picked up one time. The chain carries TRBV6-5 and TRBJ1-1, with D hard to call. CDR1 is MNHEY, CDR2 SVGAGI, per germline. This CDR3 spans 13 amino acids. Trimming pared 5 bases from V and 8 bases from J, leaving 15 bases between. CDR3 sequence: CASSLEPPGEAFF. The CDR3, as DNA: TGTGCCAGCAGTCTCGAACCCCCGGGAGAAGCTTTCTTT.

The chain couples TRBV27 to TRBJ1-2, with D maybe TRBD1 (6 bases). Germline assignment: CDR1 MNHEY and CDR2 SMNVEV (reference sequence). The CDR3 loop spans 19 amino acids. The V gene lost 10 bases and the J gene lost 8 bases, with 38 bases spanning the gap. CDR3 amino acids: CATRVPVGANVGLHRGYTF. DNA for the CDR3: TGTGCCACGAGGGTTCCCGTGGGGGCTAACGTAGGCCTCCATAGGGGCTACACCTTC.

The V gene is TRBV7-7, the J gene TRBJ2-1, with D possibly matching TRBD2 (5 bases). Germline lookup yields CDR1 SSHAT and CDR2 FNYEAQ (reference sequence). This CDR3 has 15 amino acids. Trimming left V 3 bases short and J 0 bases short, with 9 bases between. CDR3 DNA sequence: TGTGCCAGCAGCTTCGGGATAAGCTCCTACAATGAGCAGTTCTTC. This encodes CASSFGISSYNEQFF.

This chain uses TRBV29-1 with TRBJ1-3; 7 bases match TRBD1. The V gene end was trimmed by 8 bases and the J gene end by 0 bases; junction bases not matched to a gene: 4. The CDR3 is made up of 13 amino acids. Germline V gene sequence: CDR1 SQVTM, CDR2 ANQGSEA. The CDR3 DNA follows: TGCAGCATGACAGGGAGCTCTGGAAACACCATATATTTT. It specifies CSMTGSSGNTIYF.

This sequence joins TRBV19 and TRBJ1-3; 7 bases match TRBD1. The CDR3 is 14 amino acids. Trimming removed 2 bases from V and 2 bases from J; junction bases left unmatched: 0. Germline V gives CDR1 LNHDA, CDR2 SQIVND (reference sequence). CDR3 protein: CASSIRGPGNTIYF. CDR3 nucleotides: TGTGCCAGTAGTATAAGGGGGCCTGGAAACACCATATATTTT. The variable domain in full, completed from reference TRBV19 and TRBJ1-3, reads DGGITQSPKYLFRKEGQNVTLSCEQNLNHDAMYWYRQDPGQGLRLIYYSQIVNDFQKGDIAEGYSVSREKKESFPLTVTSAQKNPTAFYLCASSIRGPGNTIYFGEGSWLTVV.

The chain uses TRBV28 and TRBJ2-1; D is possibly TRBD2 (5 bases). The V end was cut by 2 bases, the J end by 5 bases, with 22 bases between. Germline CDR1 reads MDHEN; CDR2 reads SYDVKM. The CDR3 spans 18 residues. CDR3 in amino acids: CASSLRPVWATTHNEQFF. The CDR3 bases are TGTGCCAGCAGTTTACGCCCGGTCTGGGCGACTACCCACAATGAGCAGTTCTTC.

This rearrangement joins TRBV19 to TRBJ2-1; D possibly corresponds to TRBD2 (5 bases). Looked up from germline, CDR1 is LNHDA and CDR2 is SQIVND (reference sequence). V gave up 2 bases and J gave up 1 base, with 15 bases separating them. The CDR3 covers 17 residues. CDR3 coding DNA: TGTGCCAGTAGTATAAACGGGGTAGAGGCGTCCTACAATGAGCAGTTCTTC. Its translation: CASSINGVEASYNEQFF.

V gene TRBV6-5 combines with J gene TRBJ1-2; unclear D gene. V dropped 4 bases and J dropped 2 bases, with 5 bases sitting between them. Germline assignment: CDR1 MNHEY and CDR2 SVGAGI. CDR3 length equals 12 residues. This CDR3 is CASSSGNYGYTF. CDR3 coding DNA: TGTGCCAGCAGTTCAGGAAACTATGGCTACACCTTC.

This clone has a handful of counts. The chain links TRBV29-1 to TRBJ1-1; no firm D call. The CDR3 has 11 residues. Per the germline V gene, CDR1 is SQVTM and CDR2 is ANQGSEA. V dropped 4 bases and J dropped 1 base, with 4 bases sitting between them. Here the CDR3 DNA reads TGCAGCGTTGTCTGGAACACTGAAGCTTTCTTT. It encodes CSVVWNTEAFF.

The chain has TRBV28 and TRBJ1-1, with 8 bases identical to TRBD1. CDR1 MDHEN and CDR2 SYDVKM come from the germline V gene. This CDR3 has 12 residues. The junction had 4 bases not matched to a gene; V was cut back by 4 bases and J by 9 bases. CDR3: CASSWDRFKAFF. The CDR3 bases are TGTGCCAGCAGTTGGGACAGGTTTAAAGCTTTCTTT.

The V gene is TRBV7-9, the J gene TRBJ1-2; 7 positions agree with TRBD1. CDR1 and CDR2 from the germline V gene are SEHNR and FQNEAQ (reference sequence). The CDR3 spans 16 residues. With V trimmed by 1 base and J by 5 bases, 10 bases remained unmatched. In DNA form, the CDR3 reads TGTGCCAGCAGCTTAGGAACCGGGACAGCTGCTTATGGCTACACCTTC. It specifies CASSLGTGTAAYGYTF.

V and J are TRBV6-6 and TRBJ2-7; D is possibly TRBD2 (6 bases). The CDR3 runs 14 residues. Germline lookup yields CDR1 MNHNY and CDR2 SVGAGI (reference sequence). Trimming stripped 6 bases from V and 5 bases from J, with 17 bases between. The CDR3 is CASRFSGSGDEQYF. The CDR3 DNA is TGTGCCAGCAGATTTTCCGGGAGCGGAGACGAGCAGTACTTC.

The chain combines TRBV28 with TRBJ1-2, with D hard to call. The CDR3 length is 13 residues. The germline gives CDR1 MDHEN, CDR2 SYDVKM. The V end was cut by 3 bases, the J end by 0 bases, with 5 bases between. The CDR3 spells CASSFGANYGYTF. The DNA of the CDR3 is TGTGCCAGCAGTTTCGGGGCTAACTATGGCTACACCTTC.

The rearrangement joins TRBV27 to TRBJ2-2, with 7 bases that match TRBD1. CDR1 is MNHEY and CDR2 is SMNVEV in the germline V gene (reference sequence). V lost 6 bases and J lost 0; bases outside the gene matches: 10. The CDR3 covers 17 residues. This CDR3 is CASSSSPGTANTGELFF. The DNA for the CDR3 is TGTGCCAGCAGCTCGTCCCCCGGGACAGCGAACACCGGGGAGCTGTTTTTT.

V gene TRBV9 combines with J gene TRBJ2-6; a weak D match, TRBD1 (6 bases). Germline V lookup: CDR1 SGDLS, CDR2 YYNGEE. V dropped 2 bases and J dropped 4 bases, with 10 bases sitting between them. This CDR3 is built from 15 residues. The CDR3 bases are TGTGCCAGCAGCGTCCAGGGGAACGGGGCCAACGTCCTGACTTTC. Encoded protein: CASSVQGNGANVLTF.